This record concerns one TCR beta chain sequence. The data were obtained in a study of CD8 T cells in Susac syndrome. The germline CDR1 and CDR2 sequences are SGHVS and FQNEAQ. V was trimmed by 0 bases and J by 2 bases, leaving 14 bases between them. The CDR3 length is 16 residues. Reverse transcription of about 0.5 to 1 ug RNA used random hexamers. TCRdb called the immunoSEQ multiplex PCR reads again in MiXCR, with one record for every CDR3 protein. The sample has approximately 100,000 distinct CDR3 sequences; less than 97% are singletons. This chain joins TRBV7-8 and TRBJ2-7; D perhaps matches TRBD2 (5 bases). The receptor was derived from a human donor in good health. Specimen: CD4+ T cells from PBMCs. This CDR3 reads CASSLAAMGRTYEQYF. DNA for the CDR3: TGTGCCAGCAGCTTAGCGGCGATGGGGAGAACCTACGAGCAGTACTTC.